This T cell receptor beta chain was captured in a study of shared clonotypes between healthy human individuals. Germline CDR1 and CDR2: SGHDT and YYEEEE. The CDR3 has 16 amino acids. Unmatched junction bases numbered 5, after V lost 0 bases and J lost 4 bases. Study-level points and caveats: Despite large depth, sorted-subset datasets appeared incompletely sequenced. Estimated richness values were generally larger in naive subsets than in memory subsets.

Assay execution took place at the deep level. Per sorted-subset replicate PCR, input was approximately 180 ng DNA, representing about 32,000 T cell genomes. This table comes from immunoSEQ multiplex PCR, and its TCRdb copy is limited to in-frame clones, with some not included. The table has about 320,000 clones, 87% seen once. A note on this clone: Its antigen is as yet unknown.

The origin of this receptor is a man between 18 and 29 years old in good health. The chain couples TRBV5-6 to TRBJ2-3, with 10 nucleotides matching TRBD1. Sequenced input: memory CD8+ T cells sorted from blood. Subset specified: CD45RO+ cells pooled with CCR7-negative TemRA cells. CDR3 nucleotides: TGTGCCAGCAGCTTGGAGACAGGGGGCGCCCCAGATACGCAGTATTTT. It encodes CASSLETGGAPDTQYF. Filled out from reference TRBV5-6 and TRBJ2-3, the complete variable domain reads DAGVTQSPTHLIKTRGQQVTLRCSPKSGHDTVSWYQQALGQGPQFIFQYYEEEERQRGNFPDRFSGHQFPNYSSELNVNALLLGDSALYLCASSLETGGAPDTQYFGPGTRLTVL.